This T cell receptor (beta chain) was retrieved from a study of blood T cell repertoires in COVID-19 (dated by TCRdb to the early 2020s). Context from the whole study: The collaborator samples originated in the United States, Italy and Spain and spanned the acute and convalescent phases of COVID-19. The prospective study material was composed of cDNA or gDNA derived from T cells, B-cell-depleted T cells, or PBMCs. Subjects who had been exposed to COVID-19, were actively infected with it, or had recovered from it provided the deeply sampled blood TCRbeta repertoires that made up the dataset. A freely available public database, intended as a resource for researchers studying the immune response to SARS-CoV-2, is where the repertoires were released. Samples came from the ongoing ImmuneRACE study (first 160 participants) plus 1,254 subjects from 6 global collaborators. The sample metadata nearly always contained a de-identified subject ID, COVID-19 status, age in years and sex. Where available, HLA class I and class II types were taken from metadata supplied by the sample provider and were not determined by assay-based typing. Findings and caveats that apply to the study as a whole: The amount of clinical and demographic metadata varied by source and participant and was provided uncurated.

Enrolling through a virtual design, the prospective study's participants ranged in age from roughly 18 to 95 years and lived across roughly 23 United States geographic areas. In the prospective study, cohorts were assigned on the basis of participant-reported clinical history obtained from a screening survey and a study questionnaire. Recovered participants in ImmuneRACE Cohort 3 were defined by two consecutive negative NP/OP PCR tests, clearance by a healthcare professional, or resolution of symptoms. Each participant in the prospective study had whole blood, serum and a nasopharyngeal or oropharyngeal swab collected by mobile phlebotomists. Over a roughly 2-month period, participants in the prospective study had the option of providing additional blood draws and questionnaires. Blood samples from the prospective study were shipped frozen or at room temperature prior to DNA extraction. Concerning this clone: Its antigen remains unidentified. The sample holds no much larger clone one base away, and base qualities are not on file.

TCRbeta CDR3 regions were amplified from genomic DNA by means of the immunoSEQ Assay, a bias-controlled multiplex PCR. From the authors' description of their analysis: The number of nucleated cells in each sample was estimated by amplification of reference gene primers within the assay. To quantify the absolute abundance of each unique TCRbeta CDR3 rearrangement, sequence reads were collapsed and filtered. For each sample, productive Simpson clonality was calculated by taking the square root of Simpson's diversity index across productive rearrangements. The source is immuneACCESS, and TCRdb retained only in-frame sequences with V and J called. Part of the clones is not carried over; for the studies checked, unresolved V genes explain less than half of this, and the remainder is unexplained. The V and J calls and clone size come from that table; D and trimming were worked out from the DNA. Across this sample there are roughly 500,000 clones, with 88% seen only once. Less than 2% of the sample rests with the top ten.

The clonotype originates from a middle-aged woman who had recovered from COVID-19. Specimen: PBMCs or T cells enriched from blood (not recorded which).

The CDR3: CASRERDKPYEQYF. At the DNA level, the sequence is TGTGCCAGCAGAGAAAGGGACAAGCCCTACGAGCAGTACTTC. The rearranged segments are TRBV5-4 and TRBJ2-7; TRBD1 might be the D gene, on 6 matching bases. Taken from the germline V gene (reference sequence), the CDR1 and CDR2 loops are SGHNT and YYREEE. From the cysteine up to the phenylalanine, the CDR3 has a length of 14 residues. Kept here is only the CDR3 DNA, which spans 42 bases and is read in frame from base 1. Deletion took 5 bases off V and 2 bases off J, with a span of 14 bases between the germline ends. The entire variable domain, with the stretches around the CDR3 drawn from the reference TRBV5-4 and TRBJ2-7 proteins, is ETGVTQSPTHLIKTRGQQVTLRCSSQSGHNTVSWYQQALGQGPQFIFQYYREEENGRGNFPPRFSGLQFPNYSSELNVNALELDDSALYLCASRERDKPYEQYFGPGTRLTVT.